These 21 T cell receptor beta chains were sequenced from one sample in a study. MiXCR, applied by TCRdb to the 5' RACE reads, yields one record per CDR3 protein. The data show about 41,000 distinct CDR3 sequences, less than 35% seen once. Specimen: memory CD4+ T cells sorted from a lymph node. Subset in this sample: memory CD4+ T cells, CD4+CD45RO+CD25-. The receptors originated from a female donor with breast cancer.

In its sample, this clonotype was seen many times. The chain couples TRBV4-1 to TRBJ2-7, with 11 bases matching TRBD2. CDR1 and CDR2 (germline): MGHRA, YSYEKL. The V segment lost 1 base and the J segment 2 bases; nucleotides outside the gene matches: 4. The CDR3 runs 16 residues. The CDR3: CASSQVVAGGTYEQYF. CDR3 DNA sequence: TGCGCCAGCAGCCAAGTCGTAGCGGGGGGGACCTACGAGCAGTACTTC.

This clonotype was counted a few times. This chain links TRBV14 with TRBJ2-3; D gene uncertain. Germline CDR1 reads SGHDN; CDR2 reads FVKESK. The CDR3 is made up of 15 amino acids. V was pared by 0 bases and J by 4 bases, with 11 bases between. CDR3: CASSQDELTADTQYF. CDR3 sequence (DNA): TGTGCCAGCAGCCAAGATGAGTTAACAGCAGATACGCAGTATTTT.

The chain uses TRBV12-3 or TRBV12-4 and TRBJ2-7; 10 bases map to TRBD2. V dropped 1 base and J dropped 6; count of bases not matched to a gene: 3. The CDR3 has 14 residues. The CDR3 sequence is CASSLVAGGREQYF. The CDR3 coding sequence is TGTGCCAGCAGTTTAGTAGCGGGAGGCCGCGAGCAGTACTTC.

This rearrangement joins TRBV6-2 or TRBV6-3 to TRBJ2-1; TRBD2 aligns across 7 bases. Germline CDR1 MNHEY, CDR2 SVGEGT. V gave up 8 bases and J gave up 9 bases; unmatched junction bases: 22. This CDR3 is 17 amino acids long. CDR3 DNA: TGTGCCAGCGGTACCTGGAGTAGCGGGCTTATAGACGGTGAGCAGTTCTTC. Translating gives CASGTWSSGLIDGEQFF.

CDR3: CASSLGGANVLTF. DNA for the CDR3: TGTGCCAGCAGCTTAGGGGGGGCCAACGTCCTGACTTTC. This sequence joins TRBV7-9 and TRBJ2-6; D is uncertain. Trimming stripped 1 base from V and 4 bases from J, with 2 bases between. The V gene's germline CDR1 is SEHNR and CDR2 FQNEAQ (reference sequence). The CDR3 is 13 amino acids. The full variable domain, rest sourced from reference TRBV7-9 and TRBJ2-6, is DTGVSQNPRHKITKRGQNVTFRCDPISEHNRLYWYRQTLGQGPEFLTYFQNEAQLEKSRLLSDRFSAERPKGSFSTLEIQRTEQGDSAMYLCASSLGGANVLTFGAGSRLTVL.

This clonotype has more than one count but fewer than ten. This rearrangement joins TRBV10-3 to TRBJ1-2; unclear D gene. Germline CDR1 reads ENHRY; CDR2 reads SYGVKD. V shed 10 bases and J shed 4 bases, with 19 bases lying between them. This CDR3 has 14 amino acids. This chain's CDR3 is CASTSDRETYGYTF. The CDR3 DNA follows: TGTGCCAGCACCAGTGATCGGGAGACCTATGGCTACACCTTC.

This clonotype was seen repeatedly, ten times or more. CDR3 residues: CASTSGTATYEQYF. The CDR3 DNA reads TGCGCCAGCACCTCGGGGACGGCTACCTACGAGCAGTACTTC. The gene calls are TRBV5-1 and TRBJ2-7, with D perhaps matching TRBD1 or TRBD2 (5 bases each). Germline V gene sequence: CDR1 SGHRS, CDR2 YFSETQ. This CDR3 has 14 residues. The V gene lost 6 bases and the J gene lost 2 bases, with 15 bases spanning the gap. Full variable domain (remainder filled in from reference TRBV5-1 and TRBJ2-7): KAGVTQTPRYLIKTRGQQVTLSCSPISGHRSVSWYQQTPGQGLQFLFEYFSETQRNKGNFPGRFSGRQFSNSRSEMNVSTLELGDSALYLCASTSGTATYEQYFGPGTRLTVT.

The chain couples TRBV6-5 to TRBJ2-1; the match to TRBD2 covers 14 bases. Germline CDR1 is MNHEY and CDR2 is SVGAGI. This CDR3 is 16 amino acids long. Trimming took 4 bases from V and 7 from J; bases not matched to a gene: 6. The DNA for the CDR3 is TGTGCCAGCAGTTCGACTAGCGGGAGGGCCTTTAATGAGCAGTTCTTC. Translated, it gives CASSSTSGRAFNEQFF.

This clonotype came up a few times. The chain is built from TRBV4-2 and TRBJ2-1, with D perhaps TRBD2 (5 bases). Looked up from germline, CDR1 is LGHNA and CDR2 is YNFKEQ. The ends were cut back, 2 bases at V and 7 bases at J, with 15 bases in the middle. CDR3 length: 15 amino acids. The CDR3 coding sequence is TGTGCCAGCAGCCAATGGCTAGCCCTGGGGAATGAGCAGTTCTTC. This gives the protein CASSQWLALGNEQFF.

The J gene is TRBJ2-1, the V gene TRBV2; a possible D gene is TRBD2 (5 bases). Germline V gene lookup returns CDR1 SNHLY and CDR2 FYNNEI. The CDR3 has 12 amino acids. V lost 5 bases and J 4 bases, leaving 6 bases between the germline ends. For the CDR3, the DNA is TGTGCCAGCAGTCGGACTTACAATGAGCAGTTCTTC. It codes for CASSRTYNEQFF.

The chain uses TRBV5-1 and TRBJ1-1; no clear D gene. Germline loops: CDR1 SGHRS, CDR2 YFSETQ. The V and J ends lost 2 bases and 2 bases respectively, with 7 bases between them. CDR3 size: 13 residues. CDR3 sequence: CASSFTENTEAFF. The CDR3 coding sequence is TGCGCCAGCAGCTTTACAGAAAACACTGAAGCTTTCTTT. Complete variable domain (other parts from reference TRBV5-1 and TRBJ1-1): KAGVTQTPRYLIKTRGQQVTLSCSPISGHRSVSWYQQTPGQGLQFLFEYFSETQRNKGNFPGRFSGRQFSNSRSEMNVSTLELGDSALYLCASSFTENTEAFFGQGTRLTVV.

This chain connects TRBV5-6 to TRBJ2-3, with D possibly being TRBD2 (6 bases). The CDR3 runs to 14 residues. Per germline, CDR1 SGHDT and CDR2 YYEEEE. Trimming pared 3 bases from V and 4 bases from J, leaving 12 bases between. The CDR3 here is CASSYRLVADTQYF. In DNA, the CDR3 is TGTGCCAGCAGCTATCGACTAGTGGCAGATACGCAGTATTTT.

Only a few counts were recorded for this clonotype. The chain joins TRBV3-1 to TRBJ2-5, with 7 bases fitting TRBD1. Germline V CDR1 and CDR2: LGHDT, YNNKEL (reference sequence). The CDR3 runs to 15 residues. The V and J ends lost 4 bases and 5 bases, in that order; junction bases with no gene match: 10. This CDR3 reads CASSLAPGGGETQYF. The CDR3 coding sequence is TGTGCCAGCAGCCTTGCCCCAGGGGGTGGGGAGACCCAGTACTTC.

This clonotype has only a few counts. J is TRBJ2-5 and V is TRBV5-1; D call uncertain. From germline, CDR1 is SGHRS and CDR2 YFSETQ. V gave up 4 bases and J gave up 5 bases, with 15 bases separating them. The CDR3 contains 14 residues. The CDR3 DNA reads as TGCGCCAGCAGCGTGGATGGGGTTGGGGAGACCCAGTACTTC. Translated: CASSVDGVGETQYF.

This clonotype occurred once. The CDR3 sequence: CASKTGGTDQPQHF. The CDR3 nucleotides read TGTGCCAGCAAAACAGGGGGCACGGATCAGCCCCAGCATTTT. The chain couples TRBV28 to TRBJ1-5; 9 nucleotides align to TRBD1. CDR1 MDHEN and CDR2 SYDVKM come from the germline V gene. V dropped 7 bases and J dropped 5; count of bases not matched to a gene: 6. This CDR3 contains 14 residues.

There are a few counts of this clonotype. The V gene is TRBV9, the J gene TRBJ1-1; unclear D gene. The CDR3 is 13 residues long. CDR1 and CDR2 (germline): SGDLS, YYNGEE. Trimming shortened V by 1 base and J by 0 bases, and 4 bases separated the two germline ends. CDR3 region: CASSVWVNTEAFF. The CDR3 coding sequence is TGTGCCAGCAGCGTATGGGTGAACACTGAAGCTTTCTTT.

This clonotype came up a few times. This chain connects TRBV27 to TRBJ2-3; 8 bases are a match to TRBD2. The germline gives CDR1 MNHEY, CDR2 SMNVEV (reference sequence). The J segment lost 2 bases and the V segment lost 10 bases, leaving 11 bases of the junction unmatched. This CDR3 is built from 15 residues. Here the CDR3 DNA reads TGTGCCACCCAGACTAGCGCCTCTGACACAGATACGCAGTATTTT. Protein sequence: CATQTSASDTDTQYF.

A few counts support this clonotype. The chain couples TRBV12-3 or TRBV12-4 to TRBJ2-2, with D perhaps matching TRBD1 (5 bases). The CDR3 loop spans 16 amino acids. The V end lost 6 bases, the J end lost 1 base, and 15 bases lay between the germline ends. The CDR3 region has the DNA TGTGCCAGCAGCATGGGGTTAAGGGGGAACACCGGGGAGCTGTTTTTT. It encodes CASSMGLRGNTGELFF.

The CDR3 loop reads CASGPFDANTGELFF. The CDR3 nucleotides read TGTGCCAGCGGCCCCTTTGACGCAAACACCGGGGAGCTGTTTTTT. The chain carries TRBV7-9 and TRBJ2-2; no reliable D call. Germline lookup yields CDR1 SEHNR and CDR2 FQNEAQ (reference sequence). The CDR3 sequence is 15 residues long. V lost 8 bases, J lost 2 bases, and 15 bases lay in between.

The CDR3 bases are TGTGCCAGCAGCCAGCAGTTGGGCATGGGCACCTTC. Encoded protein: CASSQQLGMGTF. This chain links TRBV28 with TRBJ1-2; D not resolved. Per germline, CDR1 MDHEN and CDR2 SYDVKM. CDR3 length: 12 residues. Trimming left V 6 bases short and J 13 bases short, with 18 bases between.

The table lists this clonotype with a few counts. The rearrangement uses TRBV18 and TRBJ2-1, with D unclear. V lost 2 bases and J lost 12, with 14 bases in between. CDR1 and CDR2 from the germline V gene are KGHSH and LQKENI. There are 13 residues in the CDR3. For the CDR3, the DNA is TGTGCCAGCTCACCAGAAGCTGCCATCGGGCAGTTCTTC. Translating it yields CASSPEAAIGQFF.